This T cell receptor beta chain comes out of a study of blood T cell repertoires in COVID-19. Across the study: The cDNA or gDNA used as material had been derived from T cells, B-cell-depleted T cells, or PBMCs.

Authors' methods: Amplification of reference gene primers provided the estimated nucleated cell counts. The method was immunoSEQ multiplex PCR; TCRdb's version includes in-frame clones alone and lacks a portion of them. The DNA was the basis for D and trimming; V, J and clone size are from that table. The sample consists of fewer than 450,000 clones, roughly 90% of them appearing once. This clonotype was obtained from a woman in her seventies with COVID-19, enrolled during active disease. Sequences were obtained from peripheral blood.

In nucleotides, the CDR3 is TGTGCCAGCAGTTTATTGGGGACAGTCGAAGCTAACTATGGCTACACCTTC. It translates to CASSLLGTVEANYGYTF. The chain joins TRBV27 to TRBJ1-2; 7 nucleotides line up with TRBD1. Trimming removed 1 base from V and 0 bases from J; junction bases left unmatched: 8. CDR1 is MNHEY, CDR2 SMNVEV, per germline (reference sequence). The CDR3 is made up of 17 amino acids.